The 18 T cell receptor beta chains reported below all come from one sample, sequenced in a study of T cells in Graves' hyperthyroidism and ophthalmopathy. RNA transcripts were the template for amplifying TCR beta CDR3 regions. HTBI primers drove first-round RT-PCR of the TCR CDR3. One entry per CDR3 protein, called by TCRdb with MiXCR from the multiplex PCR reads. The data contain around 200,000 distinct CDR3 sequences, approximately 15% of them singletons. The sample was blood. Source of these receptors: a woman aged 45-60 years with Graves' hyperthyroidism.

In the case of this clonotype: One end of the junction is discordant with germline, which a read error may explain. This CDR3 is CVTSGKTGVGGYTF. The CDR3 DNA reads as TGTGTCACCAGCGGAAAGACAGGGGTAGGTGGCTACACCTTC. The chain carries TRBV15 and TRBJ1-2; 8 nucleotides match TRBD1. Looked up from germline, CDR1 is LNHNV and CDR2 is YYDKDF (reference sequence). This CDR3 is 14 amino acids long.

This clonotype was seen repeatedly, ten times or more. The chain links TRBV7-2 to TRBJ2-7, with 12 bases that match TRBD1. The junction had 4 bases not matched to a gene; V was cut back by 0 bases and J by 4 bases. This CDR3 has 16 residues. Germline CDR1 SGHTA, CDR2 FQGNSA. CDR3 nucleotide sequence: TGTGCCAGCAGCTTAGCCGGGACAGGGGGCCAGTACGAGCAGTACTTC. Protein product: CASSLAGTGGQYEQYF. Based on the CDR3 plus reference TRBV7-2 and TRBJ2-7, the full variable domain is GAGVSQSPSNKVTEKGKDVELRCDPISGHTALYWYRQSLGQGLEFLIYFQGNSAPDKSGLPSDRFSAERTGGSVSTLTIQRTQQEDSAVYLCASSLAGTGGQYEQYFGPGTRLTVT.

This clonotype was seen many times. The V call is TRBV12-3 or TRBV12-4, the J call TRBJ1-2; D is uncertain. The V end was cut by 4 bases, the J end by 1 base, with 7 bases between. This CDR3 region has 13 residues. CDR3 sequence (DNA): TGTGCCAGCAGTTATCAGGATAACTATGGCTACACCTTC. This codes for CASSYQDNYGYTF.

This clonotype was seen ten or more times. The V gene is TRBV27, the J gene TRBJ1-2, with D tentatively TRBD1 (5 bases). Germline V gene sequence: CDR1 MNHEY, CDR2 SMNVEV (reference sequence). CDR3 length equals 14 residues. The V end was cut by 3 bases, the J end by 3 bases, with 11 bases between. The CDR3 DNA follows: TGTGCCAGCAGTTTTAATCAGGGAGACTATGGCTACACCTTC. Translated, it gives CASSFNQGDYGYTF.

This clonotype was detected many times. The chain has TRBV25-1 and TRBJ1-2; no definite D call. V lost 4 bases and J 0 bases, leaving 12 bases between the germline ends. CDR1 and CDR2 (germline): MGHDK, SYGVNS. This CDR3 is built from 15 residues. CDR3 coding DNA: TGTGCCAGCAGTGGCGGCATGGAGGCTAACTATGGCTACACCTTC. Translated, it gives CASSGGMEANYGYTF.

In this sample, this clonotype turned up many times. This chain connects TRBV18 to TRBJ1-1; D gene unclear. The V gene's germline CDR1 is KGHSH and CDR2 LQKENI. The CDR3 consists of 12 residues. Between the trimmed V and J ends, which lost 2 bases and 5 bases, there was a span of 6 bases. CDR3 coding DNA: TGTGCCAGCTCACCAAGGCGGACTGAAGCTTTCTTT. Amino acid sequence: CASSPRRTEAFF.

This clonotype appeared many times. The rearrangement joins TRBV3-1 to TRBJ1-5; D remains unclear. This CDR3 comprises 15 residues. V shed 0 bases and J shed 4 bases, with 10 bases lying between them. Germline loops: CDR1 LGHDT, CDR2 YNNKEL (reference sequence). The CDR3 protein is CASSQDLVENQPQHF. Here the CDR3 DNA reads TGTGCCAGCAGCCAAGATTTGGTGGAAAATCAGCCCCAGCATTTT.

On this clonotype: The final CDR3 position lacks the conserved phenylalanine or tryptophan, pointing to a likely read error. The chain couples TRBV11-2 to TRBJ1-5; D is ambiguous. The V end lost 1 base, the J end lost 3 bases, and 7 bases lay between the germline ends. Germline V CDR1 and CDR2: SGHAT, FQNNGV. This CDR3 has 14 residues. DNA for the CDR3: TGTGCCAGCAGCTTAGGGCAGCTCAATCAGCCCCAGCATCTT. It yields the protein CASSLGQLNQPQHL.

This clonotype was seen ten or more times. This chain joins TRBV19 and TRBJ1-4, with a tentative D call TRBD1 (6 bases). Trimming left V 5 bases short and J 7 bases short, with 14 bases between. Germline values: CDR1 LNHDA, CDR2 SQIVND (reference sequence). The CDR3 contains 14 residues. CDR3 sequence (DNA): TGTGCCAGTAGTCAGATGGGGGGCTTTGAAAAACTGTTTTTT. Protein: CASSQMGGFEKLFF.

This clonotype was observed at least ten times. This sequence joins TRBV6-1 and TRBJ2-7; the match to TRBD1 covers 7 bases. The CDR3 is made up of 13 amino acids. V gave up 6 bases and J gave up 3 bases; unmatched junction bases: 5. Germline assignment: CDR1 MNHNS and CDR2 SASEGT. CDR3 DNA sequence: TGTGCCAGCAGCTCCCGGGACAGCTACGAGCAGTACTTC. Protein sequence: CASSSRDSYEQYF.

This sequence joins TRBV3-1 and TRBJ1-2; D remains ambiguous. There are 17 residues in the CDR3. Germline-derived CDR1 and CDR2 are LGHDT and YNNKEL (reference sequence). V was shortened by 0 bases and J by 5 bases, with 19 bases between the two germline ends. The CDR3 sequence is CASSQDQWGQDSYGYTF. The CDR3 DNA reads TGTGCCAGCAGCCAAGATCAGTGGGGTCAGGACTCATATGGCTACACCTTC. Full variable domain (remainder filled in from reference TRBV3-1 and TRBJ1-2): DTAVSQTPKYLVTQMGNDKSIKCEQNLGHDTMYWYKQDSKKFLKIMFSYNNKELIINETVPNRFSPKSPDKAHLNLHINSLELGDSAVYFCASSQDQWGQDSYGYTFGSGTRLTVV.

This clonotype came up many times. V is TRBV28 and J is TRBJ2-6; D is undetermined. CDR3 length: 14 amino acids. Germline V CDR1 and CDR2: MDHEN, SYDVKM. The ends were cut back, 3 bases at V and 2 bases at J, with 5 bases in the middle. The CDR3: CASSLLTGANVLTF. In nucleotides, the CDR3 is TGTGCCAGCAGTTTGTTAACTGGGGCCAACGTCCTGACTTTC.

This clonotype was detected many times. The J gene is TRBJ2-3, the V gene TRBV12-3 or TRBV12-4, with 7 bases matching TRBD2. With V trimmed by 2 bases and J by 1 base, 3 bases remained unmatched. There are 15 residues in the CDR3. CDR3 residues: CASSLTGGRTDTQYF. In DNA, the CDR3 is TGTGCCAGCAGTTTAACGGGGGGACGCACAGATACGCAGTATTTT.

The rearrangement links TRBV2 to TRBJ2-1; D gene ambiguous. The germline V gene encodes CDR1 SNHLY and CDR2 FYNNEI. This CDR3 is 10 amino acids long. Trimming pared 3 bases from V and 11 bases from J, leaving 5 bases between. In nucleotides, the CDR3 is TGTGCCAGCAGTGACTCCCAGCAGTTCTTC. It codes for CASSDSQQFF. The full variable domain, completed using reference TRBV2 and TRBJ2-1, is EPEVTQTPSHQVTQMGQEVILRCVPISNHLYFYWYRQILGQKVEFLVSFYNNEISEKSEIFDDQFSVERPDGSNFTLKIRSTKLEDSAMYFCASSDSQQFFGPGTRLTVL.

This clonotype was seen at least ten times. The V gene is TRBV3-1, the J gene TRBJ2-5; 9 bases agree with TRBD2. The J segment lost 1 base and the V segment lost 5 bases, leaving 8 bases of the junction unmatched. Germline loops: CDR1 LGHDT, CDR2 YNNKEL (reference sequence). This CDR3 has 16 amino acids. The CDR3 bases are TGTGCCAGCAGCTCGACCTGGACTAGCGTCCAAGAGACCCAGTACTTC. It yields the protein CASSSTWTSVQETQYF.

There are many counts of this clonotype. V usage is TRBV18 and J usage is TRBJ1-4; D call uncertain. Trimming took 5 bases from V and 4 from J, leaving 8 bases between them. Per germline, CDR1 KGHSH and CDR2 LQKENI. The CDR3 runs 13 residues. CDR3 region: CASSRGSNEKLFF. The CDR3 DNA reads as TGTGCCAGCTCAAGAGGGAGTAATGAAAAACTGTTTTTT.

This clonotype was seen many times. V gene TRBV27 combines with J gene TRBJ1-6; D not certain. The CDR3 spans 17 residues. Germline CDR1 reads MNHEY; CDR2 reads SMNVEV (reference sequence). Between the trimmed V and J ends, which lost 5 bases and 3 bases, there was a span of 17 bases. The CDR3: CASSRYPAGSYNSPLHF. CDR3 bases: TGTGCCAGCAGTCGCTACCCCGCAGGTAGCTATAATTCACCCCTCCACTTT.

This clonotype occurred many times. This sequence joins TRBV20-1 and TRBJ1-1, with D perhaps TRBD1 (6 bases). The CDR3 contains 15 residues. Germline-derived CDR1 and CDR2 are DFQATT and SNEGSKA (reference sequence). Between the trimmed V and J ends, which lost 0 bases and 1 base, there was a span of 12 bases. The CDR3 DNA reads as TGCAGTGCTAGAGACACGAGGGGACAGAACACTGAAGCTTTCTTT. Translation gives CSARDTRGQNTEAFF.